Presented here are 23 T cell receptor beta chains from one specimen sequenced in a study of blood T cell repertoires in COVID-19. TCRdb's copy holds only in-frame clones and misses some; the assay was immunoSEQ multiplex PCR. This repertoire shows roughly 280,000 clones, about 88% found once; its top ten account for around 2.9%. Sequenced sample: PBMCs or T cells enriched from blood (not recorded which). These receptors were taken from a woman between 45 and 60 years old who had recovered from COVID-19.

The rearrangement uses TRBV5-6 and TRBJ1-3; 9 positions match TRBD1. J gave up 5 bases and V 4 bases, and 10 bases lay outside the gene matches. Germline V gene data show CDR1 as SGHDT and CDR2 as YYEEEE. The CDR3 is made up of 16 amino acids. Here the CDR3 reads CASSTWDRDLRNTIYF. In DNA, the CDR3 is TGTGCCAGCAGCACTTGGGACAGGGACTTAAGAAACACCATATATTTT.

The V and J genes are TRBV2 and TRBJ1-5; 7 nucleotides match TRBD1. This CDR3 region has 15 residues. Germline values: CDR1 SNHLY, CDR2 FYNNEI. With V trimmed by 6 bases and J by 3 bases, 8 bases remained unmatched. CDR3 region: CASSAGTVNNQPQHF. Written as DNA, the CDR3 is TGTGCCAGCAGCGCCGGGACAGTAAACAATCAGCCCCAGCATTTT.

The chain recombines TRBV28 with TRBJ2-1; 12 positions match TRBD1. This CDR3 region has 16 residues. Unmatched junction bases numbered 10, after V lost 6 bases and J lost 7 bases. Germline V gene sequence: CDR1 MDHEN, CDR2 SYDVKM. The CDR3 reads CASSSGGQGARNEQFF. Written as DNA, the CDR3 is TGTGCCAGCAGCTCCGGGGGACAGGGGGCTAGAAATGAGCAGTTCTTC.

The V gene is TRBV10-3, the J gene TRBJ2-5, with D tentatively TRBD2 (5 bases). Germline CDR1 reads ENHRY; CDR2 reads SYGVKD. The CDR3 is 15 amino acids. The V end lost 3 bases, the J end lost 5 bases, and 16 bases lay between the germline ends. Here the CDR3 reads CAISDAKRKEETQYF. CDR3 bases: TGTGCCATCAGTGATGCAAAGCGGAAGGAGGAGACCCAGTACTTC.

This clone came up once. The chain couples TRBV9 to TRBJ2-1; 12 bases fit TRBD2. CDR3 length equals 14 residues. Germline CDR1 SGDLS, CDR2 YYNGEE. The J segment lost 9 bases and the V segment lost 0 bases, leaving 1 base of the junction unmatched. The CDR3 loop is CASSVASGRGEQFF. The CDR3 DNA follows: TGTGCCAGCAGCGTAGCTAGCGGGAGGGGTGAGCAGTTCTTC.

The chain couples TRBV18 to TRBJ2-2, with no clear D. Trimming took off 3 bases at V and 4 bases at J, with 6 bases between the two ends. The CDR3 runs 13 residues. Germline assignment: CDR1 KGHSH and CDR2 LQKENI. The CDR3 nucleotides are TGTGCCAGCTCACCTACTACCACCGGGGAGCTGTTTTTT. Translated, it gives CASSPTTTGELFF.

This clone was detected a few times. V usage is TRBV7-9 and J usage is TRBJ1-2; 10 bases are shared with TRBD1. The J segment lost 3 bases and the V segment lost 4 bases, leaving 8 bases of the junction unmatched. The CDR3 length is 16 residues. From germline, CDR1 is SEHNR and CDR2 FQNEAQ (reference sequence). The CDR3 sequence is CASSSTRDRGHYGYTF. The CDR3 DNA follows: TGTGCCAGCAGCTCCACCCGGGACAGGGGACACTATGGCTACACCTTC.

V is TRBV28 and J is TRBJ1-2; D perhaps matches TRBD1 (5 bases). The CDR3 is 13 amino acids. V was cut by 2 bases and J by 4 bases, with 8 bases left in between. In germline, CDR1 is MDHEN, CDR2 SYDVKM. This CDR3 reads CASSLPGGYGYTF. The CDR3 DNA is TGTGCCAGCAGTTTACCCGGGGGCTATGGCTACACCTTC.

This clone has a handful of counts. The genes are TRBV30 and TRBJ1-6, with 11 bases matching TRBD1. V trimming: 2 bases; J trimming: 9 bases; junction bases outside the gene matches: 6. The CDR3 has 15 residues. CDR1 and CDR2 from the germline V gene are GTSNPN and SVGIG (reference sequence). CDR3 in DNA: TGTGCCTGGAGTACCGCCGGGACAGGGGGTTCACCCCTCCACTTT. Protein product: CAWSTAGTGGSPLHF.

This clone has only one observation. V usage is TRBV9 and J usage is TRBJ1-4, with D possibly being TRBD1 (5 bases). Germline lookup yields CDR1 SGDLS and CDR2 YYNGEE. The length of the CDR3 is 15 residues. V shed 0 bases and J shed 4 bases, with 10 bases lying between them. Here the CDR3 reads CASSVAGLGNEKLFF. In nucleotides, the CDR3 is TGTGCCAGCAGCGTAGCAGGGTTGGGTAATGAAAAACTGTTTTTT.

The V and J genes are TRBV5-6 and TRBJ2-7; D perhaps matches TRBD1 (6 bases). Germline V gene sequence: CDR1 SGHDT, CDR2 YYEEEE. The CDR3 extends over 16 amino acids. Trimming stripped 4 bases from V and 4 bases from J, with 21 bases between. This chain's CDR3 is CASSPLELRGLYEQYF. The CDR3 nucleotides read TGTGCCAGCAGCCCTCTGGAGCTCAGGGGTCTATACGAGCAGTACTTC.

DNA of the CDR3: TGTGCCATCAGGGGGGCAGGGGGGAATGAAAAACTGTTTTTT. This translates into CAIRGAGGNEKLFF. The J gene is TRBJ1-4, the V gene TRBV10-3; 7 bases fit TRBD1. The germline V gene has CDR1 ENHRY and CDR2 SYGVKD. V dropped 6 bases and J dropped 5; count of bases not matched to a gene: 6. CDR3 length: 14 residues.

This chain links TRBV12-5 with TRBJ1-1; 12 bases line up with TRBD1. The V gene's germline CDR1 is LGHNT and CDR2 FRNRAP. Unmatched junction bases numbered 4, after V lost 0 bases and J lost 2 bases. The CDR3 contains 17 residues. In nucleotides, the CDR3 is TGTGCTAGTGGTTTGGTACTGGGGACAGGGGGCAACACTGAAGCTTTCTTT. This sequence encodes CASGLVLGTGGNTEAFF.

V and J are TRBV18 and TRBJ2-1; no definite D call. CDR3 length: 15 amino acids. V was shortened by 0 bases and J by 0 bases, with 6 bases between the two germline ends. Germline V gives CDR1 KGHSH, CDR2 LQKENI. CDR3 protein: CASSPPSVSYNEQFF. CDR3 bases: TGTGCCAGCTCACCACCTTCAGTCTCCTACAATGAGCAGTTCTTC.

The V gene is TRBV30, the J gene TRBJ1-6, with unresolved D. CDR1 is GTSNPN and CDR2 is SVGIG in the germline V gene (reference sequence). Trimming pared 3 bases from V and 9 bases from J, leaving 15 bases between. The CDR3 sequence is 14 residues long. Written as DNA, the CDR3 is TGTGCCTGGAGGCAGACAACGAGATTTTCACCCCTCCACTTT. Translated: CAWRQTTRFSPLHF.

This rearrangement joins TRBV5-6 to TRBJ1-3; possibly TRBD1 for D (6 bases). Germline lookup yields CDR1 SGHDT and CDR2 YYEEEE. The CDR3 consists of 16 residues. V lost 4 bases to trimming and J lost 4 bases, with 18 bases between them. CDR3 protein: CASSLGGRSVGNTIYF. The DNA for the CDR3 is TGTGCCAGCAGCCTCGGGGGGCGGTCGGTAGGAAACACCATATATTTT.

This clone was counted a single time. The chain employs TRBV19 and TRBJ2-7; TRBD2 agrees at 9 bases. Per germline, CDR1 LNHDA and CDR2 SQIVND (reference sequence). There are 14 residues in the CDR3. V lost 10 bases and J lost 3; bases outside the gene matches: 10. The CDR3 region has the DNA TGTGCCACTTGGGCGGGAGGGCCGGGCTACGAGCAGTACTTC. Translating gives CATWAGGPGYEQYF.

V is TRBV30 and J is TRBJ1-3, with D hard to call. CDR1 GTSNPN and CDR2 SVGIG come from the germline V gene (reference sequence). Trimming took 3 bases from V and 4 from J, leaving 10 bases between them. The CDR3 spans 13 residues. CDR3 in DNA: TGTGCCTGGAGCCTCTCGGGAGGAAACACCATATATTTT. Translation: CAWSLSGGNTIYF.

CDR3 region: CASSVLDRMKETQYF. The CDR3 nucleotides are TGTGCCAGCAGCGTCTTGGACAGGATGAAAGAGACCCAGTACTTC. This chain uses TRBV9 with TRBJ2-5; 7 nucleotides match TRBD1. This CDR3 region has 15 residues. V was pared by 2 bases and J by 3 bases, with 7 bases of the junction left unmatched. Germline loops: CDR1 SGDLS, CDR2 YYNGEE.

This sequence joins TRBV5-1 and TRBJ2-7; TRBD2 agrees at 9 bases. Germline CDR1 reads SGHRS; CDR2 reads YFSETQ. V was clipped by 6 bases and J by 6 bases; unmatched bases: 10. CDR3 length: 14 amino acids. The CDR3 DNA reads TGCGCCAGCAACTCCGCGGTAGCGGGAGCCGAGCAGTACTTC. Residues: CASNSAVAGAEQYF.

CDR3 DNA: TGTGCCAGCAGCTCCCCTTCGAGGGGGAGTCAAGATGAGCAGTTCTTC. It encodes CASSSPSRGSQDEQFF. The V call is TRBV7-9, the J call TRBJ2-1; a weak D match, TRBD1 (6 bases). Trimming stripped 4 bases from V and 8 bases from J, with 21 bases between. The CDR3 sequence is 16 residues long. CDR1 and CDR2 from the germline V gene are SEHNR and FQNEAQ (reference sequence).

This chain joins TRBV25-1 and TRBJ2-1, with D possibly matching TRBD2 (6 bases). Germline V gene lookup returns CDR1 MGHDK and CDR2 SYGVNS. The CDR3 is 16 residues long. Between the trimmed V and J ends, which lost 2 bases and 3 bases, there was a span of 14 bases. For the CDR3, the DNA is TGTGCCAGCAGTGAACGGGCGGGATACAGCTACAATGAGCAGTTCTTC. Translating gives CASSERAGYSYNEQFF.

This sequence joins TRBV28 and TRBJ1-5; D may be TRBD1 (6 bases). This CDR3 contains 15 residues. Per the germline V gene, CDR1 is MDHEN and CDR2 is SYDVKM. V lost 6 bases and J 2 bases, leaving 14 bases between the germline ends. CDR3 sequence: CASRSQGNGNQPQHF. The CDR3 DNA reads as TGTGCCAGCAGATCACAGGGAAACGGCAATCAGCCCCAGCATTTT.